A selection of T cell receptor beta chains follows, all from one sample in a study of T-cell reconstitution after alpha-beta-depleted transplantation in children. TCRdb redid the calling of the PCR reads with MiXCR, one entry per CDR3 protein. This repertoire shows about 260,000 distinct CDR3 sequences, roughly 12% found once; its top ten account for 20% to 30%. Specimen: peripheral blood, collected 180 days after TCRalphabeta/CD19-depleted stem cell transplant. All receptors derive from a male patient aged 2 to 9 who had a stem cell transplant for chronic granulomatous disease, so the T cells may come from the graft donor. The CDR3 runs from the conserved cysteine through the conserved F or W. Fields, in order: J gene, D gene, CDR3 length, clone size, V gene, CDR3 DNA, CDR3 protein. A D gene is named only where the DNA matches it firmly. Only some rows state a clone size, as once, few, many or a class for expanded clones.

TRBJ1-5 | NA | 16 | many | TRBV7-2 | TGTGCCAGCAGCTCCACAGGGTCGAGGCCCTATCAGCCCCAGCATTTT | CASSSTGSRPYQPQHF
TRBJ2-5 | TRBD1 | 17 | many | TRBV5-1 | TGCGCCAGCAGCTTGGGAGCGCTAGGGACAGCGCAAGAGACCCAGTACTTC | CASSLGALGTAQETQYF
TRBJ2-1 | NA | 17 | many | TRBV5-6 | TGTGCCAGCAGCTCCTACCGGGGAGAGGGGCCCTACAATGAGCAGTTCTTC | CASSSYRGEGPYNEQFF
TRBJ2-7 | NA | 14 | many | TRBV10-3 | TGTGCCATCAGTGAGCGGTCTTCCCCCTACGAGCAGTACTTC | CAISERSSPYEQYF
TRBJ2-3 | NA | 14 | many | TRBV20-1 | TGCAGTGCTCCCCGATTAGGGGGCACAGATACGCAGTATTTT | CSAPRLGGTDTQYF
TRBJ1-2 | NA | 17 | many | TRBV9 | TGTGCCAGCAGTAAACGGGACCAGATATTTGGAGGGTATGGCTACACCTTC | CASSKRDQIFGGYGYTF
TRBJ2-1 | TRBD1 | 12 | few | TRBV28 | TGTGCCAGCCATACACAGGGGGGTCTTAAGTTCTTC | CASHTQGGLKFF
TRBJ1-2 | NA | 13 | many | TRBV12-3/TRBV12-4 | TGTGCCAGCAGCCCTGACAGGCCCTATGGCTACACCTTC | CASSPDRPYGYTF
TRBJ2-7 | NA | 14 | many | TRBV20-1 | TGCAGTGCTAGGCTGCAGGGGAGCTCCTACGAGCAGTACTTC | CSARLQGSSYEQYF
TRBJ2-5 | TRBD1 | 16 | few | TRBV18 | TGTGCCAGCTCACAGGGACAGGCCCGACTCCAAGAGACCCAGTACTTC | CASSQGQARLQETQYF
TRBJ2-1 | TRBD2 | 15 | NA | TRBV7-2 | TGTGCCAGCAGCTTATGGGGTAGCGGGGACAATGAGCAGTTCTTC | CASSLWGSGDNEQFF
TRBJ2-7 | TRBD1 | 11 | many | TRBV10-3 | TGTGCCAGCAGGGGGCGGTACGAGCAGTACTTC | CASRGRYEQYF
TRBJ2-5 | NA | 13 | many | TRBV5-1 | TGCGCCAGCAGCTTGGAGGTTCGAGAGACCCAGTACTTC | CASSLEVRETQYF
TRBJ2-1 | NA | 15 | many | TRBV5-1 | TGCGCCAGCAGTCCAAGCCCTAGCTCCTACAATGAGCAGTTCTTC | CASSPSPSSYNEQFF
TRBJ2-5 | TRBD1 | 13 | many | TRBV24-1 | TGTGCCACCGCCGGGGACAGTCAAGAGACCCAGTACTTC | CATAGDSQETQYF
TRBJ2-7 | NA | 11 | many | TRBV12-3/TRBV12-4 | TGTGCCAGCAGTTCTTGGTCCGAGCAGTACTTC | CASSSWSEQYF
TRBJ2-2 | NA | 15 | many | TRBV20-1 | TGCAGTGCTAGGGAACCTAGGGAGTTCACCGGGGAGCTGTTTTTT | CSAREPREFTGELFF
TRBJ2-1 | TRBD2 | 16 | many | TRBV28 | TGTGCCAGCAGTTTACGCGGGGGGCTAGCGGGAGGAGAGCAGTTCTTC | CASSLRGGLAGGEQFF
TRBJ1-3 | NA | 12 | many | TRBV29-1 | TGCAGCGCGAGGGGCTCTGGAAACACCATATATTTT | CSARGSGNTIYF
TRBJ2-1 | TRBD2 | 16 | many | TRBV6-5 | TGTGCCAGCACCCCTGACGGGACTAGCGGTTACAATGAGCAGTTCTTC | CASTPDGTSGYNEQFF
TRBJ2-7 | NA | 14 | many | TRBV9 | TGTGCCAGCAGCGTAGGGGGGGACTCCTACGAGCAGTACTTC | CASSVGGDSYEQYF
TRBJ2-1 | NA | 14 | many | TRBV29-1 | TGCAGCGTTAAAGGCCGTCTAGCGAGTAATGAGCAGTTCTTC | CSVKGRLASNEQFF
TRBJ2-1 | NA | 13 | NA | TRBV7-9 | TGTGCCAGCAGCCTCTTATGGGGCAATGAGCAGTTCTTC | CASSLLWGNEQFF
TRBJ2-7 | TRBD1 | 15 | many | TRBV7-6 | TGTGCCAGCAGCCCCAGACAGGGACGCTCCTACGAGCAGTACTTC | CASSPRQGRSYEQYF
TRBJ2-2 | NA | 14 | many | TRBV12-3/TRBV12-4 | TGTGCCAGCAGTTTATTCCTAAACACCGGGGAGCTGTTTTTT | CASSLFLNTGELFF
TRBJ1-1 | NA | 15 | many | TRBV7-9 | TGTGCCAGCAGCCTTCTCCAGGGGAGTAGGACTGAAGCTTTCTTT | CASSLLQGSRTEAFF
TRBJ2-1 | TRBD2 | 16 | NA | TRBV24-1 | TGTGCCACCAGTGGGTGGGCTGGGGGGGAATACAATGAGCAGTTCTTC | CATSGWAGGEYNEQFF
TRBJ2-5 | NA | 15 | many | TRBV12-3/TRBV12-4 | TGTGCCAGCAGTCTAGCCGCGGTTGGCCTCGAGACCCAGTACTTC | CASSLAAVGLETQYF
TRBJ2-3 | NA | 19 | many | TRBV20-1 | TGCAGTGCTACCTCTGGGTTGGGACGTGCAAGCCGCGGCACAGATACGCAGTATTTT | CSATSGLGRASRGTDTQYF
TRBJ2-5 | NA | 14 | many | TRBV20-1 | TGCAGTGCTAGAGCTAGGGGGGCTCGGGAGACCCAGTACTTC | CSARARGARETQYF
TRBJ2-5 | NA | 15 | many | TRBV20-1 | TGCAGTGCTAGAGAGGGCTGGGGATATGTAAAGACCCAGTACTTC | CSAREGWGYVKTQYF
TRBJ2-7 | TRBD1 | 14 | many | TRBV5-1 | TGCGCCAGCAGTAGGGGGACAGGAGACTACGAGCAGTACTTC | CASSRGTGDYEQYF
TRBJ2-1 | TRBD2 | 15 | many | TRBV7-2 | TGTGCCAGCAGCCCGAGGACTAGCAAACACAATGAGCAGTTTTTC | CASSPRTSKHNEQFF
TRBJ2-1 | TRBD2 | 15 | many | TRBV7-2 | TGTGCCAGCAGCCAATCGGGGGGGAATTACAATGAGCAGTTCTTC | CASSQSGGNYNEQFF
TRBJ2-7 | NA | 16 | many | TRBV7-3 | TGTGCCAGCAGCTTAATTCCCGGGGCCCTCTTCTACGAGCAGTACTTC | CASSLIPGALFYEQYF
TRBJ1-2 | NA | 14 | few | TRBV28 | TGTGCCAGCAGTTTATTAACGGGGAACTATGGCTACACCTTC | CASSLLTGNYGYTF
TRBJ2-1 | TRBD2 | 16 | many | TRBV24-1 | TGTGCCACCAGATCTCTATCGGGGACTATCGTAAATGAGCAGTTCTTC | CATRSLSGTIVNEQFF
TRBJ2-3 | NA | 15 | many | TRBV12-3/TRBV12-4 | TGTGCCAGCAGGGAGGGGGTTCGAGGCACAGATACGCAGTATTTT | CASREGVRGTDTQYF
TRBJ2-7 | NA | 13 | many | TRBV5-5 | TGTGCCAGCAGCTTGACCACAGGGCCCGAGCAGTACTTC | CASSLTTGPEQYF
TRBJ1-1 | TRBD1 | 13 | many | TRBV5-1 | TGCGCCAGCAGCTTCGGAGGGGGCTTTGAAGCTTTCTTT | CASSFGGGFEAFF
TRBJ2-2 | NA | 14 | many | TRBV28 | TGTGCCAGCAGTTACAGGGCAGGCACCGGGGAGCTGTTTTTT | CASSYRAGTGELFF
TRBJ2-7 | TRBD1 | 15 | many | TRBV27 | TGTGCCAGCAGTTCACGGACAGGCAGCTCCTACGAGCAGTACTTC | CASSSRTGSSYEQYF
TRBJ2-1 | NA | 13 | many | TRBV20-1 | TGCAGTGCTCGCGGCTGGGAGGTGGATGAGCAGTTCTTC | CSARGWEVDEQFF
TRBJ1-4 | NA | 12 | many | TRBV3-1 | TGTGCCAGCAGCCCCGCTTCGGAAAAACTGTTTTTT | CASSPASEKLFF